Here is one T cell receptor beta chain with its context. This sample was included in a study of technical replicates of blood from several donors. The CDR3 contains 16 residues. J gave up 4 bases and V 7 bases, and 9 bases lay outside the gene matches. Germline V lookup: CDR1 LNHDA, CDR2 SQIVND (reference sequence). Measured with immunoSEQ multiplex PCR; TCRdb has only the in-frame clones, and not every one. Among about 80,000 clones listed, 85% to 95% were seen once. The chain recombines TRBV19 with TRBJ2-7, with 14 bases aligning to TRBD2. Sequences were obtained from T cells isolated from PBMCs. The sequence was collected from a human donor in good health. The CDR3 spells CASTPTGLAGVYEQYF. The CDR3 DNA is TGTGCCAGTACCCCTACGGGACTAGCGGGAGTTTACGAGCAGTACTTC.